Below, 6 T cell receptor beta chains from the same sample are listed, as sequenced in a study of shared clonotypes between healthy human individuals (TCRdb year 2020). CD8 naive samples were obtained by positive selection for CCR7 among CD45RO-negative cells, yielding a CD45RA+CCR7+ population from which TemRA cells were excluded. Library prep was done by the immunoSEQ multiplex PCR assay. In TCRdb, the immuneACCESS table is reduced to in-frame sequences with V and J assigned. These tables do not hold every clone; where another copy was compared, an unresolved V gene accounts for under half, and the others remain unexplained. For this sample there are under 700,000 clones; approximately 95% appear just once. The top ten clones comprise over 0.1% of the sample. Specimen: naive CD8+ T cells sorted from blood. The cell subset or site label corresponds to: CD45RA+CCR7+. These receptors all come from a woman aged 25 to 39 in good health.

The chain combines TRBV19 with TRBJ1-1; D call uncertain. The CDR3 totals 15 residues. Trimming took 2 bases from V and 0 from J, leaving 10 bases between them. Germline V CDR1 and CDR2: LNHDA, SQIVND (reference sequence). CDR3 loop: CASSITHSMNTEAFF. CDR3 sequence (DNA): TGTGCCAGTAGTATAACCCACAGCATGAACACTGAAGCTTTCTTT.

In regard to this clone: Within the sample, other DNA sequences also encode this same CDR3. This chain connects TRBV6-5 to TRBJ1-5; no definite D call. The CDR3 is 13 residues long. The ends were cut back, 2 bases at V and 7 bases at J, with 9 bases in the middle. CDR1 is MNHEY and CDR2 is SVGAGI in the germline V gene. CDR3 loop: CASSYAPGQPQHF. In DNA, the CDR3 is TGTGCCAGCAGTTACGCCCCTGGGCAGCCCCAGCATTTT.

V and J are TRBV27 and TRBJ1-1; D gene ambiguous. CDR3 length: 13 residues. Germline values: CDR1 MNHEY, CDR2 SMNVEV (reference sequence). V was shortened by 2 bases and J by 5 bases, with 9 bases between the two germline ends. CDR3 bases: TGTGCCAGCAGTTTAGAGGCGGGGACTGAAGCTTTCTTT. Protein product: CASSLEAGTEAFF.

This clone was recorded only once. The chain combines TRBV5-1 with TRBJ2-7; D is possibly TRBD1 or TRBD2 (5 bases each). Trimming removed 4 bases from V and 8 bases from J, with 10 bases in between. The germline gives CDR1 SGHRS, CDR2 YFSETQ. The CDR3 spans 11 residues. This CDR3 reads CASSEGLQQYF. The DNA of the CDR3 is TGCGCCAGCAGCGAGGGGCTCCAGCAGTACTTC.

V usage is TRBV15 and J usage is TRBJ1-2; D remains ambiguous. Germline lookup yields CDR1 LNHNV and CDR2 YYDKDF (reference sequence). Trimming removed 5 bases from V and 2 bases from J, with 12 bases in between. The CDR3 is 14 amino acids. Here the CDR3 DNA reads TGTGCCACCAGCCCGACCGGAACGAACTATGGCTACACCTTC. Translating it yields CATSPTGTNYGYTF.

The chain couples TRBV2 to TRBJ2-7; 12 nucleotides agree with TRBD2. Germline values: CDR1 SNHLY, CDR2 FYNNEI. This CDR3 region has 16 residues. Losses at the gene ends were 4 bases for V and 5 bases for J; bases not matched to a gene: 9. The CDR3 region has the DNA TGTGCCAGCAGTGGACTAGCGGGAGCACCCCTGGACGAGCAGTACTTC. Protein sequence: CASSGLAGAPLDEQYF.